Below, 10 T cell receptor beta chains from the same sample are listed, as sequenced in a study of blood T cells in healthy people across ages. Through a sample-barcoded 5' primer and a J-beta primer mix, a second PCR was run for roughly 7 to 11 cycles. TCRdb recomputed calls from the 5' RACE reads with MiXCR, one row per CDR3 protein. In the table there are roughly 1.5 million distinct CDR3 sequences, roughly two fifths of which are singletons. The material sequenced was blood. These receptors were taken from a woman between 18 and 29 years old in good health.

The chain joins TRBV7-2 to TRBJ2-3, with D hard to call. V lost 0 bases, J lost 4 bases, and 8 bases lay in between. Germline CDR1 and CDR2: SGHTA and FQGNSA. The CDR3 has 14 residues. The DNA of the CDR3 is TGTGCCAGCAGCTTAGCCAGTGTTGCAGATACGCAGTATTTT. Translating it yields CASSLASVADTQYF. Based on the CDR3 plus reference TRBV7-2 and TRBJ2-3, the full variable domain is GAGVSQSPSNKVTEKGKDVELRCDPISGHTALYWYRQSLGQGLEFLIYFQGNSAPDKSGLPSDRFSAERTGGSVSTLTIQRTQQEDSAVYLCASSLASVADTQYFGPGTRLTVL.

The CDR3 sequence is CASSTAGTSSYEQYF. CDR3 bases: TGTGCCAGCAGCACAGCCGGGACTAGCTCCTACGAGCAGTACTTC. The chain employs TRBV7-2 and TRBJ2-7, with 8 bases fitting TRBD2. Trimming cost V 5 bases and J 0 bases; bases outside gene matches: 6. The CDR3 consists of 15 residues. The V gene's germline CDR1 is SGHTA and CDR2 FQGNSA.

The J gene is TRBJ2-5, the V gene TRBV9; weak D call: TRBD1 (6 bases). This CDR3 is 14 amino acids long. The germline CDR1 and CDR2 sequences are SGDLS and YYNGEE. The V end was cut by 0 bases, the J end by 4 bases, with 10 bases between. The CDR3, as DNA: TGTGCCAGCAGCGTAGGACAGGTGGTAGAGACCCAGTACTTC. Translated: CASSVGQVVETQYF. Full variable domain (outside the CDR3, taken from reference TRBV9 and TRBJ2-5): DSGVTQTPKHLITATGQRVTLRCSPRSGDLSVYWYQQSLDQGLQFLIQYYNGEERAKGNILERFSAQQFPDLHSELNLSSLELGDSALYFCASSVGQVVETQYFGPGTRLLVL.

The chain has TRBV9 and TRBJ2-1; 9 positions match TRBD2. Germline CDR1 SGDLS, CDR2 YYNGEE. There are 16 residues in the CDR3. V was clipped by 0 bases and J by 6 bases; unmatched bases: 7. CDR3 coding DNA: TGTGCCAGCAGCGTAGTTCCGACTAGCGGATCCAATGAGCAGTTCTTC. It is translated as CASSVVPTSGSNEQFF.

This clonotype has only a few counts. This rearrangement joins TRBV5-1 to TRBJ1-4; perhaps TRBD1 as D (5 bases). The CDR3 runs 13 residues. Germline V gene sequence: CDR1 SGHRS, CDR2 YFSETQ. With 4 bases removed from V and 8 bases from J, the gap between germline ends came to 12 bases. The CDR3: CASSASGGEKLFF. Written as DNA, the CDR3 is TGCGCCAGCAGCGCCTCCGGGGGAGAAAAACTGTTTTTT.

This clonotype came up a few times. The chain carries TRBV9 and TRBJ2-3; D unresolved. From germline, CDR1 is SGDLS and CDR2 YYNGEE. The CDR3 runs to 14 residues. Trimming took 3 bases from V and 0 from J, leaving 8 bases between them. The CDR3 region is CASSDYPSTDTQYF. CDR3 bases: TGTGCCAGCAGCGACTACCCTAGCACAGATACGCAGTATTTT.

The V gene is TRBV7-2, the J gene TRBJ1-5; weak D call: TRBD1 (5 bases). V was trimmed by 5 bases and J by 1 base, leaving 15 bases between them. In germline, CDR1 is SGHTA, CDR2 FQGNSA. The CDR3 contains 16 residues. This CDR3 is CASSVEVWGSNQPQHF. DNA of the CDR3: TGTGCCAGCAGCGTTGAGGTTTGGGGCAGCAATCAGCCCCAGCATTTT.

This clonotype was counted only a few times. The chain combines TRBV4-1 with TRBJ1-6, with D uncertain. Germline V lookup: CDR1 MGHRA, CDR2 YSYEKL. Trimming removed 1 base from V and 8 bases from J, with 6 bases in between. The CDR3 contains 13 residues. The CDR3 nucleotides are TGCGCCAGCAGCCAAGGGACCCATTCACCCCTCCACTTT. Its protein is CASSQGTHSPLHF.

CDR3 nucleotide sequence: TGCGCCAGCAGCACCCATATACGGACAGGGGTAGTGAGCTACACCTTC. As protein: CASSTHIRTGVVSYTF. The chain has TRBV4-1 and TRBJ1-2; 9 nucleotides match TRBD1. The CDR3 has 16 residues. With V trimmed by 5 bases and J by 9 bases, 16 bases remained unmatched. Germline-derived CDR1 and CDR2 are MGHRA and YSYEKL.

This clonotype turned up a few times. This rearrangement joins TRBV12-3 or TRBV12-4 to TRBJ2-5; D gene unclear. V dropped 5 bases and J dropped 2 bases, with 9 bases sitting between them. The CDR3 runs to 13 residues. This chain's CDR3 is CASSIYQQETQYF. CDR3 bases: TGTGCCAGCAGTATCTACCAGCAAGAGACCCAGTACTTC.